This is a list of T cell receptor beta chains from one sample in a study of blood T cell repertoires in COVID-19. Measured with immunoSEQ multiplex PCR; TCRdb has only the in-frame clones, and not every one. The data show 270,000 or so clones, 85% to 90% seen once. Sequencing used peripheral blood. All receptors come from a woman aged 55 to 70 with COVID-19, enrolled during active disease. Each CDR3 is given with its conserved first and last residue. D genes are given only for firm matches. Clone size, where shown, is once, few, many, or a class for clones that have expanded.

d_call j_call v_call clone_size cdr3_aa cdr3_nt
- TRBJ1-2 TRBV7-9 few CASNPPRGDYGYTF TGTGCCAGCAACCCCCCCCGCGGGGACTATGGCTACACCTTC
TRBD2 TRBJ2-5 TRBV27 - CASSLGGGARETQYF TGTGCCAGCAGTTTGGGCGGGGGGGCCAGGGAGACCCAGTACTTC
- TRBJ1-1 TRBV27 - CASNFNGNTEAFF TGTGCCAGCAATTTCAACGGGAACACTGAAGCTTTCTTT
TRBD2 TRBJ2-3 TRBV10-3 - CAISGRGAEDTQYF TGTGCCATCAGTGGGCGGGGGGCCGAAGATACGCAGTATTTT
TRBD1 TRBJ1-2 TRBV19 - CASRPGTENYGYTF TGTGCCAGTAGACCCGGGACAGAGAACTATGGCTACACCTTC
- TRBJ1-2 TRBV5-8 - CASSPNWGDYGYTF TGTGCCAGCAGCCCTAATTGGGGAGACTATGGCTACACCTTC
TRBD2 TRBJ2-2 TRBV10-2 - CASSESGKNTGELFF TGCGCCAGCAGTGAGAGCGGGAAGAACACCGGGGAGCTGTTTTTT
- TRBJ1-3 TRBV6-5 - CASWGGVASGNTIYF TGTGCCAGCTGGGGGGGGGTCGCCTCTGGAAACACCATATATTTT
- TRBJ1-2 TRBV7-8 medium-sized CASSLSGEGGYTF TGTGCCAGCAGCTTATCAGGGGAAGGTGGCTACACCTTC
TRBD1 TRBJ1-1 TRBV7-2 - CASSLGLDRGLRVNTEAFF TGTGCCAGCAGCTTAGGGCTAGACAGGGGGCTAAGGGTGAACACTGAAGCTTTCTTT
TRBD1 TRBJ1-4 TRBV30 once CAWSGGQGVVYEKLFF TGTGCCTGGAGTGGGGGGCAGGGGGTGGTTTATGAAAAACTGTTTTTT
- TRBJ1-1 TRBV19 - CASSILAVLNTEAFF TGTGCCAGTAGTATCCTTGCGGTATTGAACACTGAAGCTTTCTTT
TRBD2 TRBJ2-1 TRBV5-1 - CASSTLAGGPYNEQFF TGCGCCAGCAGCACGCTAGCGGGGGGGCCCTACAATGAGCAGTTCTTC
TRBD2 TRBJ2-3 TRBV4-3 - CASSHTFAGLAGGGTQYF TGCGCCAGCAGCCACACATTTGCGGGACTAGCGGGGGGAGGTACGCAGTATTTT